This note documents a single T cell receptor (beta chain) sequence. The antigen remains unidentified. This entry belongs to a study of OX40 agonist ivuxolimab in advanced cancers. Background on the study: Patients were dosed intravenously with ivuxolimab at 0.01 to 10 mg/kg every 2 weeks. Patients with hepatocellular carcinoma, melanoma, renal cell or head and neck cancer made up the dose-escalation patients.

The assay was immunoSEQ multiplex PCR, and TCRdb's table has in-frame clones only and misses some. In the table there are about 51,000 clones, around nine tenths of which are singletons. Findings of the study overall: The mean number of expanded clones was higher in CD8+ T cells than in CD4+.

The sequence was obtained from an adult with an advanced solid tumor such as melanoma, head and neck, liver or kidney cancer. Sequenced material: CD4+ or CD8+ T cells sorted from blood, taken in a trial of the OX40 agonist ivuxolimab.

The CDR3 loop is CASRMSGVLGYTF. In nucleotides, the CDR3 is TGTGCCAGCAGGATGTCCGGGGTCTTAGGCTACACCTTC. The chain links TRBV27 to TRBJ1-2; no clear D gene. This CDR3 region has 13 residues. Germline CDR1 reads MNHEY; CDR2 reads SMNVEV (reference sequence). Trimming left V 6 bases short and J 8 bases short, with 16 bases between.